One T cell receptor (beta chain) is described in this entry. Its specificity is unknown. The data belong to a study of cytomegalovirus exposure and HLA in healthy donors. PCR employed 60 Vbeta and 13 Jbeta primers. Clones were sequenced by immunoSEQ multiplex PCR, and TCRdb holds only the in-frame ones, with some missing. This sample has about 150,000 clones, with under 85% found just once. Germline-derived CDR1 and CDR2 are SEHNR and FQNEAQ (reference sequence). The length of the CDR3 is 16 residues. V gave up 1 base and J gave up 2 bases; unmatched junction bases: 4. Study-level points and caveats: It was reported that TCR beta sequences correctly inferred the HLA-A and HLA-B alleles for most subjects. Available immune exposure information covered CMV serostatus only. Per a prior analysis, the majority of TCR beta V segments were productive roughly 90% or roughly 30% of the time. HLA restriction was apparent for most CMV-associated TCR beta chains in a later analysis.

The sample comprised PBMCs. This chain links TRBV7-9 with TRBJ2-1; 8 bases align to TRBD1. The sequence was collected from a man aged 18 to 30 in good health and CMV-seronegative. This CDR3 reads CASSLGTGKPYNEQFF. As DNA, the CDR3 is TGTGCCAGCAGCTTAGGGACAGGGAAACCCTACAATGAGCAGTTCTTC.